The TCR beta chain described here comes from a study of cytomegalovirus exposure and HLA in healthy donors. The study's findings and limits: Despite most TCR sequences being rare, some public TCRs occurred in many donors. Researchers catalogued over 150 TCR beta chains as cytomegalovirus-associated.

Concerning this clone: Antigen specificity is unknown.

V was cut by 2 bases and J by 14 bases, with 23 bases left in between. The CDR3 contains 15 residues. In germline, CDR1 is SGHKS, CDR2 YYEKEE (reference sequence). Clones were read by immunoSEQ multiplex PCR, and TCRdb kept only the in-frame ones, dropping some. Of about 200,000 clones listed, 87% are singletons. This rearrangement joins TRBV5-5 to TRBJ2-1; D is possibly TRBD2 (5 bases). The sequence came from a woman between 18 and 30 years old in good health and CMV-seropositive. Input material: PBMCs. In nucleotides, the CDR3 is TGTGCCAGCAGCTTAGCCGGAGACTATACGGCCCAAAAGTTCTTC. It encodes CASSLAGDYTAQKFF. The variable domain in full, completed from reference TRBV5-5 and TRBJ2-1, reads DAGVTQSPTHLIKTRGQQVTLRCSPISGHKSVSWYQQVLGQGPQFIFQYYEKEERGRGNFPDRFSARQFPNYSSELNVNALLLGDSALYLCASSLAGDYTAQKFFGPGTRLTVL.